Below, one TCR beta chain is given with its context. Antigen: not known. The sample originates from a study of beta chain features in type 1 diabetes. Study results and caveats: Type 1 diabetes patients showed a moderate but significant shortening of TCRB CDR3s in all four CD4+ subsets.

The study reverse transcribed the entire isolated RNA, so it sequenced expressed TCRB transcripts. Clones were read by immunoSEQ multiplex PCR, and TCRdb kept only the in-frame ones, dropping some. Of some 200,000 clones in the sample, about a sixth are singletons; the top ten hold approximately 0.086%. The sample was naive CD4+ T cells from blood. This TCR was sampled from a young man with type 1 diabetes.

For the CDR3, the DNA is TGTGCCAGCTCACCGCGGGAGTACGAGCAGTACTTC. It encodes CASSPREYEQYF. V usage is TRBV18 and J usage is TRBJ2-7; 7 nucleotides match TRBD2. Germline CDR1 reads KGHSH; CDR2 reads LQKENI. With V trimmed by 3 bases and J by 4 bases, 0 bases remained unmatched. CDR3 length: 12 residues.